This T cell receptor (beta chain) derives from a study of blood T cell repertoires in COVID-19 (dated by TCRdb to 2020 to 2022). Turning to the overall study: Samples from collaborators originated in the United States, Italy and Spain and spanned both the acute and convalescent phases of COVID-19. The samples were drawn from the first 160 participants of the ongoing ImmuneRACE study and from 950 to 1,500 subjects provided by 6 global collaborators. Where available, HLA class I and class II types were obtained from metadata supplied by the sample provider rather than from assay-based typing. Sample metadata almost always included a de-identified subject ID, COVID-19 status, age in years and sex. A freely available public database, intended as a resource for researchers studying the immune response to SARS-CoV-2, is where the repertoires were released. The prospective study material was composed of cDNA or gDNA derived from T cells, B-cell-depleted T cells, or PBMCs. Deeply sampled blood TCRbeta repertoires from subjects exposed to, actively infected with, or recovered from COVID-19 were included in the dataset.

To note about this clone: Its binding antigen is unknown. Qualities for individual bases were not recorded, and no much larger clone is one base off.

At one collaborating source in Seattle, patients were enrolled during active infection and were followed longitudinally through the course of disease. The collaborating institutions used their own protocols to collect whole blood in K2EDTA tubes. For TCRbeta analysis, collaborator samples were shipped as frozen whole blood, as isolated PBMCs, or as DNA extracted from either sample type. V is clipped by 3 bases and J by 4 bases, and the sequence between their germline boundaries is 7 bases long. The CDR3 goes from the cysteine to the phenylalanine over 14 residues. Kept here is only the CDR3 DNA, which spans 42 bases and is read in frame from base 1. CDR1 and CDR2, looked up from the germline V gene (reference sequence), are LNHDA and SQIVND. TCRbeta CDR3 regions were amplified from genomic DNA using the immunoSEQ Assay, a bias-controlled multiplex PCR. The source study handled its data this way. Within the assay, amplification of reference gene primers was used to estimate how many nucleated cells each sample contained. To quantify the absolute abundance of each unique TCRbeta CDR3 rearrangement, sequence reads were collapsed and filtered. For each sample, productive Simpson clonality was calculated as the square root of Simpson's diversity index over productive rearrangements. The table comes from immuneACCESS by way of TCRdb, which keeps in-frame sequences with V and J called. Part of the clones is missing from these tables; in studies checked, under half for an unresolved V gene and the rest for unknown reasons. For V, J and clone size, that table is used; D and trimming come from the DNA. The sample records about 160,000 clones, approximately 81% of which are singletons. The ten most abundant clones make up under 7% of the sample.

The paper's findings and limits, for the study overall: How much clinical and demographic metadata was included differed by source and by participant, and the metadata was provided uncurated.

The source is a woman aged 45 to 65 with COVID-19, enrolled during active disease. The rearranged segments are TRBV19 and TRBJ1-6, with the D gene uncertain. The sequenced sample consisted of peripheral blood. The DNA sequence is TGTGCCAGTAGTATCTGGCAGTATAATTCACCCCTCCACTTT. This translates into CASSIWQYNSPLHF.